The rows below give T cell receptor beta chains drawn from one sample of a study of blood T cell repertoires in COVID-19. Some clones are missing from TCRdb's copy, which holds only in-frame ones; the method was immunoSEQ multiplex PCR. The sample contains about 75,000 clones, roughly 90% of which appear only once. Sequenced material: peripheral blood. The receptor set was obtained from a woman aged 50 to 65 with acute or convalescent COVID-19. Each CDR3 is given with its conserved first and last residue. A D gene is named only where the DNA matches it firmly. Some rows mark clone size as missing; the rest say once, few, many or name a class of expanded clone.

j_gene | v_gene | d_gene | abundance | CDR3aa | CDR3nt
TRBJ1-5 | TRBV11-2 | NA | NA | CASSSQGDQPQHF | TGTGCCAGCAGCTCACAGGGCGATCAGCCCCAGCATTTT
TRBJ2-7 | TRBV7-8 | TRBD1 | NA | CASSRRDRGNEQYF | TGTGCCAGCAGCCGAAGGGACAGGGGCAACGAGCAGTACTTC
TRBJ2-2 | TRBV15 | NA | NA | CATSRDWAHTGELFF | TGTGCCACCAGCAGAGATTGGGCACACACCGGGGAGCTGTTTTTT
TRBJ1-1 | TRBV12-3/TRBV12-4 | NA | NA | CASSRGGDRAFF | TGTGCCAGCAGCCGGGGGGGGGATCGAGCTTTCTTT
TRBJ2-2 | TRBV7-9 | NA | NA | CASSLTGTNTGELFF | TGTGCCAGCAGCTTGACGGGTACGAACACCGGGGAGCTGTTTTTT
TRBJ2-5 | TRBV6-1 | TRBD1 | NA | CASSEEAWDRGFQETQYF | TGTGCCAGCAGTGAAGAGGCTTGGGACAGGGGGTTCCAAGAGACCCAGTACTTC
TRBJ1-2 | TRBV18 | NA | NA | CASSPQVVQGTGGYTF | TGTGCCAGCTCACCCCAGGTCGTACAGGGAACCGGTGGCTACACCTTC
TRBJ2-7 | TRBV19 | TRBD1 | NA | CASSMTGGAYEQYF | TGTGCCAGTAGTATGACAGGGGGGGCCTACGAGCAGTACTTC
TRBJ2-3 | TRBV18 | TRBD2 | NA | CASSPPSGGRTDTQYF | TGTGCCAGCTCACCACCCAGCGGGGGGCGGACAGATACGCAGTATTTT
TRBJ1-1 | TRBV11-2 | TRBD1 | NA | CASSFGTVNTEAFF | TGTGCCAGCAGCTTTGGGACAGTGAACACTGAAGCTTTCTTT
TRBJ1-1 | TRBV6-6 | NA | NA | CASSRITGNTEAFF | TGTGCCAGCAGTCGTATAACAGGGAACACTGAAGCTTTCTTT
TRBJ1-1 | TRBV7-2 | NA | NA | CASSLEQAIKNTEAFF | TGTGCCAGCAGCTTGGAACAGGCAATCAAGAACACTGAAGCTTTCTTT
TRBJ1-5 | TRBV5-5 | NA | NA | CASSQMYSNQPQHF | TGTGCCAGCTCACAGATGTATAGCAATCAGCCCCAGCATTTT
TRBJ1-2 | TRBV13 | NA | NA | CASSLLSGGTYGYTF | TGTGCCAGCAGCTTATTGTCGGGGGGGACCTATGGCTACACCTTC
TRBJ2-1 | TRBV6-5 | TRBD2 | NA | CASSPQTSGYNEQFF | TGTGCCAGCAGCCCCCAGACTAGCGGCTACAATGAGCAGTTCTTC
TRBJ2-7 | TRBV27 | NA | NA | CASSHNSYYEQYF | TGTGCCAGCAGCCACAACAGCTACTACGAGCAGTACTTC
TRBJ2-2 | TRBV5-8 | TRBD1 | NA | CASSFGQGAAGELFF | TGTGCCAGCAGCTTCGGACAGGGGGCTGCCGGGGAGCTGTTTTTT
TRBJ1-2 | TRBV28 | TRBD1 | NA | CASSQRTGAYGYTF | TGTGCCAGCAGCCAAAGGACAGGGGCCTATGGCTACACCTTC
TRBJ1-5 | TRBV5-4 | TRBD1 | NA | CASSLETGGNQPQHF | TGTGCCAGCAGCTTGGAGACAGGGGGGAATCAGCCCCAGCATTTT
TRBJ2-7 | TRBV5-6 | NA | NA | CASSYGYEQYF | TGTGCCAGCAGCTACGGCTACGAGCAGTACTTC
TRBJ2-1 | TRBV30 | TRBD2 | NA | CAWSPAREGEQFF | TGTGCCTGGAGTCCGGCGAGGGAGGGTGAGCAGTTCTTC
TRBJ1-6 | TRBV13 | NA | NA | CASSLGSWAGDRTLHF | TGTGCCAGCAGCTTAGGATCATGGGCAGGGGATCGAACCCTCCACTTT
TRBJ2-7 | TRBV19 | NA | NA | CASSFGRMGYEQYF | TGTGCCAGTAGCTTCGGGAGAATGGGCTACGAGCAGTACTTC
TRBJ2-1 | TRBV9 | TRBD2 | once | CASSGASGRNEQFF | TGTGCCAGCAGCGGGGCTAGCGGGAGGAATGAGCAGTTCTTC
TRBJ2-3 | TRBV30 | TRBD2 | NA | CASSRGLAGDTQYF | TGTGCCTCCTCGCGGGGACTAGCGGGAGATACGCAGTATTTT
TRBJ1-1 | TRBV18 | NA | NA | CASSPSVGGEAFF | TGTGCCAGCTCACCATCGGTAGGAGGTGAAGCTTTCTTT
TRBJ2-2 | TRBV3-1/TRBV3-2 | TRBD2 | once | CASSQGLAGSTGELFF | TGTGCCAGCAGCCAGGGACTAGCGGGGAGTACCGGGGAGCTGTTTTTT
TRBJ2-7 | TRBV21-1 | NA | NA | CASSKASFPDRAYEQYF | TGTGCCAGCAGCAAAGCTTCTTTTCCCGACAGGGCTTACGAGCAGTACTTC
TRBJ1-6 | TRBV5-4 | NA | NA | CASSSLFGSSYNSPLHF | TGTGCCAGCAGCTCATTATTCGGGAGCTCCTATAATTCACCCCTCCACTTT
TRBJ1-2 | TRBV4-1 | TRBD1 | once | CASSQDAGQNYGYTF | TGCGCCAGCAGCCAAGACGCGGGACAGAACTATGGCTACACCTTC
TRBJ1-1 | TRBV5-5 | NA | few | CASSTGGRIRDEAFF | TGTGCCAGCAGCACTGGCGGGCGGATTCGTGATGAAGCTTTCTTT
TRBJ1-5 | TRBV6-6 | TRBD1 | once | CASSGTAYSNQPQHF | TGTGCCAGCAGTGGGACAGCGTATAGCAATCAGCCCCAGCATTTT
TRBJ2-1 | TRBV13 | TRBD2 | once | CASSLITSGSNNEQFF | TGTGCCAGCAGCTTAATTACTAGCGGGTCCAACAATGAGCAGTTCTTC
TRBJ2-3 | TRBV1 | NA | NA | CTSSQDFAGVTDTQYF | TGCACCAGCAGCCAAGATTTTGCGGGAGTCACAGATACGCAGTATTTT
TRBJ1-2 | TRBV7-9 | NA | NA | CASSLRDGYTF | TGTGCCAGCAGCCTCAGGGATGGCTACACCTTC
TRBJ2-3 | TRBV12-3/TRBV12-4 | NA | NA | CASSFFGRTQYF | TGTGCCAGCAGTTTTTTTGGGCGCACGCAGTATTTT
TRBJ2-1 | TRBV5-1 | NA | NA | CASSFGRGQGANEQFF | TGCGCCAGCAGCTTTGGGCGGGGGCAGGGGGCCAATGAGCAGTTCTTC
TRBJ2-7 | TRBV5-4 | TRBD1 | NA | CASSSPDRESYEQYF | TGTGCCAGCAGCTCACCCGACAGGGAGTCCTACGAGCAGTACTTC
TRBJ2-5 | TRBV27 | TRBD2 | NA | CASSLTPREGTRETQYF | TGTGCCAGCAGTTTAACCCCGCGGGAGGGCACCCGAGAGACCCAGTACTTC
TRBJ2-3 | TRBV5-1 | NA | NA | CASSLVQGTDTQYF | TGCGCCAGCAGCTTGGTTCAGGGTACAGATACGCAGTATTTT
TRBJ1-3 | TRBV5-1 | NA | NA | CASSLTGYGNTIYF | TGCGCCAGCAGCTTAACAGGGTACGGAAACACCATATATTTT
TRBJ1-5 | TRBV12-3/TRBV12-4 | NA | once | CASSFRPGPQHF | TGTGCCAGCAGTTTCAGGCCCGGACCCCAGCATTTT
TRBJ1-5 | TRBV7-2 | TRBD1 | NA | CASSGDRYQPQHF | TGTGCCAGCAGCGGGGACAGGTATCAGCCCCAGCATTTT
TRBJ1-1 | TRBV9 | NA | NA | CASSVVGENTEAFF | TGTGCCAGCAGCGTAGTAGGGGAGAACACTGAAGCTTTCTTT
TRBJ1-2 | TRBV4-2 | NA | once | CASSPVGDNYGYTF | TGTGCCAGCAGCCCGGTCGGTGATAACTATGGCTACACCTTC
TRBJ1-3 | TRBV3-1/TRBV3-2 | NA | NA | CASSQGLGLSTIYF | TGTGCCAGCAGCCAAGGGCTGGGCCTCTCCACCATATATTTT
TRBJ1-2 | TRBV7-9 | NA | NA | CASSLWPSYGYTF | TGTGCCAGCAGCTTATGGCCTTCTTATGGCTACACCTTC
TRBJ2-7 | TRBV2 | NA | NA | CASSIQSLQYF | TGTGCCAGCAGCATACAGTCCCTGCAGTACTTC
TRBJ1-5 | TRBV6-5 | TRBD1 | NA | CASRQGQANQPQHF | TGTGCCAGCAGACAGGGACAGGCTAATCAGCCCCAGCATTTT